One sample yielded the 27 T cell receptor beta chains listed below, sequenced in a study of blood T cell repertoires in COVID-19. Profiled with immunoSEQ multiplex PCR; TCRdb holds only in-frame clones, not every one. This table holds 150,000 to 200,000 clones, under 80% found once. Sequences were obtained from peripheral blood. The source is a man in his sixties or seventies with acute or convalescent COVID-19.

The chain recombines TRBV5-1 with TRBJ1-1, with TRBD1 as a possible D gene (5 bases). This CDR3 is built from 13 residues. The V gene lost 2 bases and the J gene lost 5 bases, with 10 bases spanning the gap. CDR1 SGHRS and CDR2 YFSETQ come from the germline V gene. The CDR3 sequence: CASSFGGGTEAFF. CDR3 in DNA: TGCGCCAGCAGCTTCGGCGGGGGTACTGAAGCTTTCTTT.

The chain combines TRBV19 with TRBJ2-2, with D tentatively TRBD1 (5 bases). V gave up 4 bases and J gave up 4 bases, with 13 bases separating them. CDR1 LNHDA and CDR2 SQIVND come from the germline V gene (reference sequence). The CDR3 length is 15 residues. This CDR3 is CASSRAGMGTGELFF. CDR3 sequence (DNA): TGTGCCAGTAGTAGAGCAGGGATGGGCACCGGGGAGCTGTTTTTT.

The chain joins TRBV6-6 to TRBJ2-7; 11 nucleotides align to TRBD2. This CDR3 has 15 amino acids. V lost 0 bases, J lost 3 bases, and 1 base stayed unmatched. Germline loops: CDR1 MNHNY, CDR2 SVGAGI (reference sequence). This chain's CDR3 is CASSYSTSGGYEQYF. In nucleotides, the CDR3 is TGTGCCAGCAGTTACTCCACTAGCGGGGGCTACGAGCAGTACTTC.

This clone was observed a handful of times. The V gene is TRBV2, the J gene TRBJ2-3, with TRBD2 matching 7 bases. CDR1 SNHLY and CDR2 FYNNEI come from the germline V gene. CDR3 length equals 15 residues. Germline trimming cut 7 bases from V and 5 bases from J; bases unmatched to any gene: 12. The CDR3 nucleotides are TGTGCCAGCACCAACGTAGGCGGGAGCTTAGATACGCAGTATTTT. Its protein is CASTNVGGSLDTQYF.

J is TRBJ1-6 and V is TRBV28; 7 bases are a match to TRBD1. Trimming cost V 2 bases and J 7 bases; bases outside gene matches: 5. From germline, CDR1 is MDHEN and CDR2 SYDVKM. The CDR3 runs 15 residues. The CDR3 nucleotides are TGTGCCAGCAGTTTAACCCACAGGGGAAATTCACCCCTCCACTTT. Encoded protein: CASSLTHRGNSPLHF.

The V gene is TRBV6-5, the J gene TRBJ2-3, with D maybe TRBD1 (5 bases). V was shortened by 6 bases and J by 0 bases, with 13 bases between the two germline ends. Germline CDR1 reads MNHEY; CDR2 reads SVGAGI. There are 15 residues in the CDR3. CDR3 in DNA: TGTGCCAGCAGCCTAGGGGAAACTAGCACAGATACGCAGTATTTT. It is translated as CASSLGETSTDTQYF.

A single count supports this clone. The chain recombines TRBV11-3 with TRBJ2-5, with 8 bases identical to TRBD2. This CDR3 contains 14 residues. After removal of 5 bases from V and 3 bases from J, the junction contained 5 bases not matched to a gene. Germline CDR1 is SGHNT and CDR2 is YENEEA. In DNA form, the CDR3 reads TGTGCCAGCAGCCGTGGACTAGCAGAAGAGACCCAGTACTTC. Its translation is CASSRGLAEETQYF.

The V call is TRBV20-1, the J call TRBJ1-5; TRBD1 is a possible D gene (6 bases). CDR1 is DFQATT and CDR2 is SNEGSKA in the germline V gene (reference sequence). This CDR3 spans 11 amino acids. DNA of the CDR3: TGCAGCACTGGACAGAACCAGCCCCAGCATTTT. This encodes CSTGQNQPQHF.

This sequence joins TRBV15 and TRBJ2-7, with 7 positions matching TRBD2. The CDR3 covers 14 residues. The germline CDR1 and CDR2 sequences are LNHNV and YYDKDF (reference sequence). With V trimmed by 5 bases and J by 3 bases, 7 bases remained unmatched. CDR3 in amino acids: CATSGGGSVYEQYF. The CDR3 DNA is TGTGCCACCAGCGGAGGCGGGAGTGTCTACGAGCAGTACTTC.

The chain uses TRBV5-1 and TRBJ2-1; 9 bases match TRBD1. From germline, CDR1 is SGHRS and CDR2 YFSETQ. This CDR3 is built from 16 residues. V was clipped by 4 bases and J by 1 base; unmatched bases: 6. The CDR3 is CASSKEQGASYNEQFF. CDR3 nucleotides: TGCGCCAGCAGCAAGGAACAGGGGGCATCCTACAATGAGCAGTTCTTC.

This chain joins TRBV5-1 and TRBJ1-1; TRBD1 might be the D (5 bases). The CDR3 consists of 14 residues. V was shortened by 0 bases and J by 5 bases, with 11 bases between the two germline ends. The germline V gene encodes CDR1 SGHRS and CDR2 YFSETQ. Here the CDR3 reads CASSLEQVKTEAFF. CDR3 nucleotide sequence: TGCGCCAGCAGCTTGGAACAGGTCAAGACTGAAGCTTTCTTT.

The chain combines TRBV5-4 with TRBJ1-4; 7 bases line up with TRBD1. Germline trimming cut 3 bases from V and 3 bases from J; bases unmatched to any gene: 8. The length of the CDR3 is 16 residues. Germline CDR1 SGHNT, CDR2 YYREEE (reference sequence). The chain's CDR3 is CASSSRTGSANEKLFF. The CDR3 DNA reads TGTGCCAGCAGCTCCCGGACAGGCTCAGCTAATGAAAAACTGTTTTTT. The variable domain in full, with the rest retrieved from reference TRBV5-4 and TRBJ1-4, is ETGVTQSPTHLIKTRGQQVTLRCSSQSGHNTVSWYQQALGQGPQFIFQYYREEENGRGNFPPRFSGLQFPNYSSELNVNALELDDSALYLCASSSRTGSANEKLFFGSGTQLSVL.

CDR3 bases: TGTGCCAGCAGTAGAGCGGGACAGGGCTACGAGCAGTACTTC. Its translation is CASSRAGQGYEQYF. The J gene is TRBJ2-7, the V gene TRBV27; 9 bases are shared with TRBD1. Trimming removed 5 bases from V and 3 bases from J; junction bases left unmatched: 5. Germline assignment: CDR1 MNHEY and CDR2 SMNVEV (reference sequence). The CDR3 has 14 residues.

This chain uses TRBV2 with TRBJ2-7, with TRBD1 matching 9 bases. V trimming: 6 bases; J trimming: 3 bases; junction bases outside the gene matches: 15. The CDR3 spans 17 residues. CDR1 and CDR2 from the germline V gene are SNHLY and FYNNEI. In nucleotides, the CDR3 is TGTGCCAGCAGGACCAGAACAGGGGGCGCTTCTCTCTACGAGCAGTACTTC. Translation: CASRTRTGGASLYEQYF.

Only a few counts were recorded for this clone. The rearrangement links TRBV28 to TRBJ2-7; D might be TRBD1 (7 bases). The CDR3 consists of 13 residues. Trimming took 5 bases from V and 6 from J, leaving 14 bases between them. Germline V CDR1 and CDR2: MDHEN, SYDVKM. CDR3 sequence reads: CASSPGGGTEQYF. The CDR3, as DNA: TGTGCCAGCAGTCCCGGAGGGGGCACCGAGCAGTACTTC.

The gene calls are TRBV11-1 and TRBJ2-5; D is uncertain. Trimming removed 4 bases from V and 5 bases from J, with 5 bases in between. In germline, CDR1 is SGHAT, CDR2 FQDESV (reference sequence). This CDR3 region has 11 residues. The CDR3 region has the DNA TGTGCCAGCAGCTCTCGGGAGACCCAGTACTTC. Protein sequence: CASSSRETQYF.

The rearrangement links TRBV2 to TRBJ2-7; 8 bases map to TRBD1. The CDR3 is 14 amino acids. The ends lost 7 bases at V and 4 bases at J; junction bases unmatched: 9. Germline V lookup: CDR1 SNHLY, CDR2 FYNNEI. CDR3 nucleotide sequence: TGTGCCAGCAACCTCCAGGGGGCGCGGTACGAGCAGTACTTC. Its protein product is CASNLQGARYEQYF.

V and J are TRBV7-9 and TRBJ1-2; 7 bases line up with TRBD1. V was clipped by 5 bases and J by 4 bases; unmatched bases: 10. CDR1 and CDR2 from the germline V gene are SEHNR and FQNEAQ (reference sequence). The CDR3 has 15 residues. The CDR3 coding sequence is TGTGCCAGCAGCACAAGGACAGGAGGAGTCTATGGCTACACCTTC. The encoded protein is CASSTRTGGVYGYTF.

This clone has more than one count but fewer than ten. This rearrangement joins TRBV9 to TRBJ2-5; 12 positions agree with TRBD2. After removal of 7 bases from V and 4 bases from J, the junction contained 5 bases not matched to a gene. The CDR3 totals 14 residues. Germline values: CDR1 SGDLS, CDR2 YYNGEE. This chain's CDR3 is CASARLAGVETQYF. The DNA of the CDR3 is TGTGCCAGCGCCCGACTAGCGGGGGTAGAGACCCAGTACTTC.

The rearrangement uses TRBV2 and TRBJ1-3; D is uncertain. Trimming took 8 bases from V and 0 from J, leaving 8 bases between them. The CDR3 is made up of 13 amino acids. CDR1 SNHLY and CDR2 FYNNEI come from the germline V gene. The CDR3 DNA reads as TGTGCCAGCTCAGGACTCTCTGGAAACACCATATATTTT. Translating it yields CASSGLSGNTIYF.

The J gene is TRBJ1-2, the V gene TRBV19; maybe TRBD1 (6 bases). Germline CDR1 is LNHDA and CDR2 is SQIVND (reference sequence). The CDR3 length is 14 residues. The V end was cut by 5 bases, the J end by 2 bases, with 12 bases between. The CDR3 loop reads CASSPTGKNYGYTF. As DNA, the CDR3 is TGTGCCAGTAGTCCCACAGGGAAGAACTATGGCTACACCTTC.

V is TRBV7-9 and J is TRBJ2-7, with TRBD1 matching 7 bases. CDR1 SEHNR and CDR2 FQNEAQ come from the germline V gene (reference sequence). J lost 2 bases, V lost 6 bases, and 7 bases had no gene match. This CDR3 comprises 14 residues. The CDR3 sequence is CASSNRDSTYEQYF. In nucleotides, the CDR3 is TGTGCCAGCAGTAACCGGGACAGTACCTACGAGCAGTACTTC. Drawing the rest from reference TRBV7-9 and TRBJ2-7, the complete variable domain is DTGVSQNPRHKITKRGQNVTFRCDPISEHNRLYWYRQTLGQGPEFLTYFQNEAQLEKSRLLSDRFSAERPKGSFSTLEIQRTEQGDSAMYLCASSNRDSTYEQYFGPGTRLTVT.

The chain is built from TRBV19 and TRBJ2-5, with TRBD2 as a possible D gene (6 bases). Per the germline V gene, CDR1 is LNHDA and CDR2 is SQIVND (reference sequence). V was cut by 0 bases and J by 4 bases, with 12 bases left in between. The CDR3 sequence is 15 residues long. The CDR3 here is CASSIDGRRSETQYF. CDR3 nucleotides: TGTGCCAGTAGTATAGACGGGAGACGGTCAGAGACCCAGTACTTC.

The gene calls are TRBV5-1 and TRBJ2-7; 9 positions match TRBD2. V trimming: 2 bases; J trimming: 5 bases; junction bases outside the gene matches: 11. Per the germline V gene, CDR1 is SGHRS and CDR2 is YFSETQ. This CDR3 comprises 16 residues. The CDR3 DNA follows: TGCGCCAGCAGCTTAGTTGGCGGGAGGGCATTCGACGAGCAGTACTTC. It encodes CASSLVGGRAFDEQYF.

The chain's CDR3 is CASGLAGVGSEQYF. The CDR3 DNA is TGTGCTAGTGGTTTGGCGGGGGTGGGTTCCGAGCAGTACTTC. This chain connects TRBV12-5 to TRBJ2-7; a possible D gene is TRBD2 (6 bases). This CDR3 spans 14 amino acids. CDR1 is LGHNT, CDR2 FRNRAP, per germline. The ends were cut back, 1 base at V and 6 bases at J, with 13 bases in the middle.

CDR3 DNA: TGTGCCAGCAGCTGGACAGGGGGTCACGAGCAGTACTTC. Its protein product is CASSWTGGHEQYF. The chain is built from TRBV5-6 and TRBJ2-7, with 10 bases identical to TRBD1. There are 13 residues in the CDR3. Unmatched junction bases numbered 2, after V lost 3 bases and J lost 5 bases. Germline V CDR1 and CDR2: SGHDT, YYEEEE.

V is TRBV11-2 and J is TRBJ2-3; no definite D call. This CDR3 spans 14 amino acids. V lost 1 base to trimming and J lost 2 bases, with 7 bases between them. CDR1 and CDR2 from the germline V gene are SGHAT and FQNNGV. The CDR3 DNA reads TGTGCCAGCAGCTTAGGTCCAAACACAGATACGCAGTATTTT. Translating gives CASSLGPNTDTQYF.